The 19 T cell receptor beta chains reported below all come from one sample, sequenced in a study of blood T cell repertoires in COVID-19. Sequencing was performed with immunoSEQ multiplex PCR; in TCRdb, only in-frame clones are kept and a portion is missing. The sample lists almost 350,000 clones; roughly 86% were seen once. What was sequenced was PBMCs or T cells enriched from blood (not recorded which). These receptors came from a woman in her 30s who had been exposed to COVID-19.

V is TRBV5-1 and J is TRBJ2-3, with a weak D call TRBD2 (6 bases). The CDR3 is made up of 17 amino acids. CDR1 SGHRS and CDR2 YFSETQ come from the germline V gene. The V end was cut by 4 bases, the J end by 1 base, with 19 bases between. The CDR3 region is CASSPPTGRSGTDTQYF. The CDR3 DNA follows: TGCGCCAGCAGCCCCCCCACTGGGAGGTCGGGCACAGATACGCAGTATTTT.

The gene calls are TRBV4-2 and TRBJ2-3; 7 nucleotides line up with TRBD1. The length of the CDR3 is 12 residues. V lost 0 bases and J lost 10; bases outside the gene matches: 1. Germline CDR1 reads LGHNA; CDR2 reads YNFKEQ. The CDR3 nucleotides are TGTGCCAGCAGCCAAGAAGGGGGCCCGCAGTATTTT. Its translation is CASSQEGGPQYF.

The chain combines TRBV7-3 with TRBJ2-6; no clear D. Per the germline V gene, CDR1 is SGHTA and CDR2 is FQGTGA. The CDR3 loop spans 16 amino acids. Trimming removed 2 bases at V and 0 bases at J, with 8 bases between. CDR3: CASSLYSHSGANVLTF. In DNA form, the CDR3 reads TGTGCCAGCAGCTTATACAGCCACTCTGGGGCCAACGTCCTGACTTTC.

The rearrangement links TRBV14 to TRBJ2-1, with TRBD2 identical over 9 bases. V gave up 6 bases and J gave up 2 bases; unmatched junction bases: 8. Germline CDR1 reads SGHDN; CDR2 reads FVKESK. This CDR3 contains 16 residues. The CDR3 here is CASSLSGRRTYNEQFF. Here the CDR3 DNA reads TGTGCCAGCAGTCTCAGCGGGAGGAGGACCTACAATGAGCAGTTCTTC.

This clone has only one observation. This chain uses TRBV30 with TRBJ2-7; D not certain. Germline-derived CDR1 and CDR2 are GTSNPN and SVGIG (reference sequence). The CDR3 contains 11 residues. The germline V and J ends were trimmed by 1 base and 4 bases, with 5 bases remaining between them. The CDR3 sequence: CAWSGGYEQYF. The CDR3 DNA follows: TGTGCCTGGAGTGGCGGTTACGAGCAGTACTTC.

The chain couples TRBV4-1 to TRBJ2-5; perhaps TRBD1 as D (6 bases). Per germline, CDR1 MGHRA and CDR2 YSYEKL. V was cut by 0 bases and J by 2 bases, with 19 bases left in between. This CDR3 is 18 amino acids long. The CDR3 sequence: CASSQDKRRTDRQETQYF. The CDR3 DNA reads TGCGCCAGCAGCCAAGATAAAAGAAGGACAGACAGACAAGAGACCCAGTACTTC.

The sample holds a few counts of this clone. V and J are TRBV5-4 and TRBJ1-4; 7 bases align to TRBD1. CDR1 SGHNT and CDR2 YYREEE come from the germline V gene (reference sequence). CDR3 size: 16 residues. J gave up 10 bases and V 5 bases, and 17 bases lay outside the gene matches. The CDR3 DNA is TGTGCCAGCAGTTACGACAGGGAGGCGTATGATGGAAAACTGTTTTTT. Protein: CASSYDREAYDGKLFF.

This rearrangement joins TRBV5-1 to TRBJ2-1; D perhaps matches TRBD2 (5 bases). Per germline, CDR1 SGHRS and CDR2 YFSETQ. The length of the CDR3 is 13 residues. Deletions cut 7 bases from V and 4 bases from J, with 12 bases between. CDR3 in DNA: TGCGCCAGCCAAGCGGAGATTTACAATGAGCAGTTCTTC. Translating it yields CASQAEIYNEQFF. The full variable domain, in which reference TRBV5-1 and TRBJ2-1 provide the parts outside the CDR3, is KAGVTQTPRYLIKTRGQQVTLSCSPISGHRSVSWYQQTPGQGLQFLFEYFSETQRNKGNFPGRFSGRQFSNSRSEMNVSTLELGDSALYLCASQAEIYNEQFFGPGTRLTVL.

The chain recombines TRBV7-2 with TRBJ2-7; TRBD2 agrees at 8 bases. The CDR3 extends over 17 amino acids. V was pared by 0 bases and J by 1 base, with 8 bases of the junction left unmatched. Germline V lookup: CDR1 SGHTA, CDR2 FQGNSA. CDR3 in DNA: TGTGCCAGCAGCTTAGCCCCGGCGGGAGGAGGGTCCTACGAGCAGTACTTC. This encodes CASSLAPAGGGSYEQYF.

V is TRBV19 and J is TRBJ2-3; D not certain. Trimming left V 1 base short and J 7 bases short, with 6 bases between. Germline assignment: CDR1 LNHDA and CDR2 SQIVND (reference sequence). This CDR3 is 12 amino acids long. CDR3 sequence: CASSIGENTQYF. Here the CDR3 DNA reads TGTGCCAGTAGTATAGGAGAGAATACGCAGTATTTT.

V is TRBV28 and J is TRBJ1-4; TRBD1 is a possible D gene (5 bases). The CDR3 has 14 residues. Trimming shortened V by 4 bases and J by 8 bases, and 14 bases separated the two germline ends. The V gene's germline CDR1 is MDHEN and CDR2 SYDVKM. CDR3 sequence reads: CASSSGGMGEKLFF. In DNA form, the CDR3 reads TGTGCCAGCAGTTCGGGGGGGATGGGAGAAAAACTGTTTTTT.

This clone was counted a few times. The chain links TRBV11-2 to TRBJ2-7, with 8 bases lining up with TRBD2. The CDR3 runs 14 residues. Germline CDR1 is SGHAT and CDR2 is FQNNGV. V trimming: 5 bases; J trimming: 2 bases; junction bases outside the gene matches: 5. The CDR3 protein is CASSPGGSTYEQYF. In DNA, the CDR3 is TGTGCCAGCAGCCCGGGGGGGAGTACCTACGAGCAGTACTTC.

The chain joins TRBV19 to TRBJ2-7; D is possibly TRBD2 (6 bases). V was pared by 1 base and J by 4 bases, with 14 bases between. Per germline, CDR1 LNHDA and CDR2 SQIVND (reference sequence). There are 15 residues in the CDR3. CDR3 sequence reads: CASSIGGGKLYEQYF. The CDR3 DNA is TGTGCCAGTAGTATAGGTGGCGGGAAATTATACGAGCAGTACTTC.

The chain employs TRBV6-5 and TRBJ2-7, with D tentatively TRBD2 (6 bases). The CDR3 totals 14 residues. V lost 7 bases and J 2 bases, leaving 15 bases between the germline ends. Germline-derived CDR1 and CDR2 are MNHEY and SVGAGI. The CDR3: CASTPWGVAYEQYF. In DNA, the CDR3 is TGTGCCAGCACCCCTTGGGGGGTTGCCTACGAGCAGTACTTC.

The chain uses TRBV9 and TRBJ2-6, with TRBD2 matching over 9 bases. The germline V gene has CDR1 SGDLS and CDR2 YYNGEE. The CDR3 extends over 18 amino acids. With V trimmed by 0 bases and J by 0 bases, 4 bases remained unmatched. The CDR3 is CASSVAGSGSSGANVLTF. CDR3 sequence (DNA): TGTGCCAGCAGCGTAGCTGGTAGCGGGAGCTCTGGGGCCAACGTCCTGACTTTC.

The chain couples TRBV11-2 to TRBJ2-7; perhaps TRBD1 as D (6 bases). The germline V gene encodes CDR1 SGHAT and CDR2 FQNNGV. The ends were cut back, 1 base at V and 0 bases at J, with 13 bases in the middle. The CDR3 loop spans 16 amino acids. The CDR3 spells CASSLAKGVSSYEQYF. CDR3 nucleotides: TGTGCCAGCAGCTTAGCGAAGGGGGTGTCCTCCTACGAGCAGTACTTC.

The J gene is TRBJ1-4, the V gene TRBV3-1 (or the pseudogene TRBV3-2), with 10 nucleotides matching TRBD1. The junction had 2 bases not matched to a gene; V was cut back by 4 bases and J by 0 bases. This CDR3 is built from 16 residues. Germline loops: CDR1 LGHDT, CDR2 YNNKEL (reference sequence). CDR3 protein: CASSPGQGTTNEKLFF. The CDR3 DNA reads TGTGCCAGCAGCCCGGGACAGGGGACAACTAATGAAAAACTGTTTTTT.

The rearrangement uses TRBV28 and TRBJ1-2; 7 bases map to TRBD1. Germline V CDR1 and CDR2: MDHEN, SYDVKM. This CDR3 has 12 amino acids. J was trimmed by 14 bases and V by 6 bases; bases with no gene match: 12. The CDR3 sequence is CASRESRGAGTF. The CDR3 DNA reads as TGTGCCAGCAGAGAATCCAGGGGGGCCGGAACCTTC.

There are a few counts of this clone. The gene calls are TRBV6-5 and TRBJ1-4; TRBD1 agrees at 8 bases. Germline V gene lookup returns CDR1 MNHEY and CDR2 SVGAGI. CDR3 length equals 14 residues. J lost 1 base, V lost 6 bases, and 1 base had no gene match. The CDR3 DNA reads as TGTGCCAGCAGGGACAGGGAAACTAATGAAAAACTGTTTTTT. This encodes CASRDRETNEKLFF.